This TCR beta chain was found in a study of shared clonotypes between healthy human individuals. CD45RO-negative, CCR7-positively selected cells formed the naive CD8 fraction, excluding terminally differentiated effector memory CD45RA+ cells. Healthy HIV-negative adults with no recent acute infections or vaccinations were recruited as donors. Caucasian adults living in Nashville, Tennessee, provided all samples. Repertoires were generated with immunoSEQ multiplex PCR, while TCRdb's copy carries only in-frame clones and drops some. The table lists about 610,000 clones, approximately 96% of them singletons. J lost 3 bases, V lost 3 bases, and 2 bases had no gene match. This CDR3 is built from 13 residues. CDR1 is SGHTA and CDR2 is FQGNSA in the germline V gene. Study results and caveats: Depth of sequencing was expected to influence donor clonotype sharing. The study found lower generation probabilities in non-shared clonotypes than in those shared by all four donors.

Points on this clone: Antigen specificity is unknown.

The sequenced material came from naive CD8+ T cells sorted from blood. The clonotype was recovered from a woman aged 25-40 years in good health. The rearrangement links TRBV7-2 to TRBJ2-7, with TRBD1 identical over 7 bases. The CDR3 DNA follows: TGTGCCAGCAGCTTCGGGGACAGCTACGAGCAGTACTTC. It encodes CASSFGDSYEQYF.